This is a list of T cell receptor beta chains from one sample in a study of cytomegalovirus exposure and HLA in healthy donors. Sequencing used immunoSEQ multiplex PCR; TCRdb keeps in-frame clones, though not all of them. The sample yields about 150,000 clones, roughly 75% seen once. Input material: PBMCs. These receptors came from a man between 18 and 29 years old in good health and CMV-seronegative. Both conserved end residues are part of each CDR3. Each record gives: clone size, D gene, J gene, V gene, CDR3 DNA, CDR3 protein. The D gene is left open where the match is weak. Some rows have no size entry. The others give once, few or many, or a class for an expanded clone.

>-|TRBD2|TRBJ2-1|TRBV29-1
TGCAGCACGACTAGCGGGAACCTCAATGAGCAGTTCTTC
CSTTSGNLNEQFF
>-|-|TRBJ1-1|TRBV6-1
TGTGCCAGCACCCTATCTACCTTGAACACTGAAGCTTTCTTT
CASTLSTLNTEAFF
>few|-|TRBJ1-1|TRBV7-2
TGTGCCAGCAGCTTATTTTCAGGGACCGCGCGGGGCACTGAAGCTTTCTTT
CASSLFSGTARGTEAFF
>-|-|TRBJ1-5|TRBV27
TGTGCCAGCAGATCAGACAGTCACAATCAGCCCCAGCATTTT
CASRSDSHNQPQHF
>-|-|TRBJ2-7|TRBV6-1
TGTGCCAGCGGCAGCTACGAGCAGTACTTC
CASGSYEQYF
>once|-|TRBJ2-4|TRBV7-2
TGTGCCAGCAGCTTTGTTGGTTCGGGGGCCAAAAACATTCAGTACTTC
CASSFVGSGAKNIQYF
>-|TRBD1|TRBJ1-2|TRBV9
TGTGCCAGCAGCGTAGGGGGACAGGAGACCTATGGCTACACCTTC
CASSVGGQETYGYTF
>once|TRBD1|TRBJ2-7|TRBV7-2
TGTGCCAGCAGCACCGGACAGGGTGGCTCCTACGAGCAGTACTTC
CASSTGQGGSYEQYF
>-|-|TRBJ1-4|TRBV4-1
TGCGCCAGCAGCCAAGATTATTCGAAACTGTTTTTT
CASSQDYSKLFF
>-|-|TRBJ2-5|TRBV27
TGCGCCAGCAGGGCGACTAGTTGGAGGCAAGAGACCCAGTACTTC
CASRATSWRQETQYF
>once|TRBD1|TRBJ1-2|TRBV7-2
TGTGCCAGCAGCCAAATTCGACAGGGACAGGGCTACACCTTC
CASSQIRQGQGYTF
>-|-|TRBJ1-4|TRBV6-1
TGTGCCAGCAGTGGGAGGGGGGGCCGTGCTAATGAAAAACTGTTTTTT
CASSGRGGRANEKLFF
>-|TRBD1|TRBJ1-1|TRBV2
TGTGCCAGCAGTGAGACAAGGACAGGGCGGAGGACTGAAGCTTTCTTT
CASSETRTGRRTEAFF
>-|TRBD1|TRBJ1-6|TRBV6-5
TGTGCCAGCAGTTACTCGCCTGCAGGGGGAAATTCACCCCTCCACTTT
CASSYSPAGGNSPLHF
>-|-|TRBJ1-1|TRBV2
TGTGCCAGCAGCCCCCGGGACACCCCTTTCTTT
CASSPRDTPFF
>-|-|TRBJ1-5|TRBV30
TGTGCCTGGAGTGTCGGGGGGGGTCGGCCCCAGCATTTT
CAWSVGGGRPQHF
>-|-|TRBJ2-5|TRBV7-2
TGTGCCAGCAGCCTAGAAGGGGGTTGGCTGAAAGAGACCCAGTACTTC
CASSLEGGWLKETQYF
>-|-|TRBJ1-5|TRBV7-2
TGTGCCAGCAGCTTAGTGGCCGAATCCAATCAGCCCCAGCATTTT
CASSLVAESNQPQHF
>-|-|TRBJ2-1|TRBV7-9
TGTGCCAGCAGCTCTGGGGCGGGACTGGCTACCAATGAGCAGTTCTTC
CASSSGAGLATNEQFF
>-|-|TRBJ2-3|TRBV7-2
TGTGCCAGCAGATTCAGACAGGCAGATACGCAGTATTTT
CASRFRQADTQYF
>-|-|TRBJ2-5|TRBV19
TGTGCCAGTAGTATCGGTAACCAAGAGACCCAGTACTTC
CASSIGNQETQYF